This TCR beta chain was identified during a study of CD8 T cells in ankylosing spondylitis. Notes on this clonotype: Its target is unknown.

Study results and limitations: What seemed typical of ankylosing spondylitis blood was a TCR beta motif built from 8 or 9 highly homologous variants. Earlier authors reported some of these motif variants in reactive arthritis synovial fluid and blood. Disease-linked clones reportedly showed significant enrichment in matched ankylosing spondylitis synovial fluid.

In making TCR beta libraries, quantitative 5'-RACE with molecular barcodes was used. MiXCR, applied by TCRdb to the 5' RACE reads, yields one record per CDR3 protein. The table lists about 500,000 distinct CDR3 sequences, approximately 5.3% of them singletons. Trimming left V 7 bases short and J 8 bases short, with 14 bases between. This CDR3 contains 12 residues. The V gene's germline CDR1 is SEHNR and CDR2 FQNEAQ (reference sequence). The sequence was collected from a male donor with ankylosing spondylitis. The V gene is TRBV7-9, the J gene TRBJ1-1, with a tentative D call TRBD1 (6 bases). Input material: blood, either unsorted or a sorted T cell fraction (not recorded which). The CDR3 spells CASNPGGTEAFF. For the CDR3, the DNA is TGTGCCAGCAACCCGGGGGGCACCGAAGCTTTCTTT. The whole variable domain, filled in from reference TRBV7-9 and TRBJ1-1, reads DTGVSQNPRHKITKRGQNVTFRCDPISEHNRLYWYRQTLGQGPEFLTYFQNEAQLEKSRLLSDRFSAERPKGSFSTLEIQRTEQGDSAMYLCASNPGGTEAFFGQGTRLTVV.